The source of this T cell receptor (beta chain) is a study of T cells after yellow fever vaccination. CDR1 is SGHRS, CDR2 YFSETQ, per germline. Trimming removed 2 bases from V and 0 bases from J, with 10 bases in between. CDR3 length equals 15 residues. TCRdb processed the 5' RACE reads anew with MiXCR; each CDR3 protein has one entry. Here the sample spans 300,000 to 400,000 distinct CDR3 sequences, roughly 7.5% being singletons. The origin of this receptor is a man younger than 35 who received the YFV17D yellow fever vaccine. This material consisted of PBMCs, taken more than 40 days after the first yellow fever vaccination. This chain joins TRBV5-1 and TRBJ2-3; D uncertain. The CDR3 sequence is CASSFDPRSTDTQYF. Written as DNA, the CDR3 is TGCGCCAGCAGCTTCGACCCCAGGAGCACAGATACGCAGTATTTT.